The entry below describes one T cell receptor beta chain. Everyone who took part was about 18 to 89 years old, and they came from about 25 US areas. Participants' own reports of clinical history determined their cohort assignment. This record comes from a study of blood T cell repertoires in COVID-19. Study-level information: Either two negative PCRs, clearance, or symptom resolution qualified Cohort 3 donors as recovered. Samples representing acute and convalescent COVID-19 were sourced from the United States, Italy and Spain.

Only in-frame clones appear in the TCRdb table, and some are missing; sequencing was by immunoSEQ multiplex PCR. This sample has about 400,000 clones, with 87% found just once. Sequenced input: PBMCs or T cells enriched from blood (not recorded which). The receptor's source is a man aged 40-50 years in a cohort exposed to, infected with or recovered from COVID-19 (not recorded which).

The CDR3 DNA is TGCGCCAGCAGCCAGGGACTAGCGGGAAGTAGAGCTGAGACCCAGTACTTC. It specifies CASSQGLAGSRAETQYF. The genes are TRBV4-1 and TRBJ2-5, with TRBD2 matching 13 bases. The CDR3 has 17 residues. J gave up 5 bases and V 3 bases, and 9 bases lay outside the gene matches. Germline lookup yields CDR1 MGHRA and CDR2 YSYEKL.